Listed here are 2 T cell receptor beta chains from one sample, sequenced in a study of cytomegalovirus exposure and HLA in healthy donors. The PCR made use of 60 Vbeta and 13 Jbeta primers. The table came from immunoSEQ multiplex PCR; TCRdb's copy has only in-frame clones and leaves some out. The sample shows fewer than 150,000 clones, roughly 80% of them seen only once. The sequencing sample was made of PBMCs. These receptors came from a man aged 35-49 years in good health and CMV-seropositive.

This clone was observed a handful of times. This sequence joins TRBV2 and TRBJ1-1, with TRBD1 identical over 9 bases. CDR1 and CDR2 from the germline V gene are SNHLY and FYNNEI. The CDR3 consists of 13 residues. V lost 7 bases and J lost 4; bases outside the gene matches: 4. CDR3 in amino acids: CASTTDRGTEAFF. The CDR3 DNA is TGTGCCAGCACCACGGACAGGGGCACTGAAGCTTTCTTT.

CDR3 residues: CASSPRQGRNSPLHF. In DNA form, the CDR3 reads TGTGCCAGCAGCCCTAGACAGGGCCGGAATTCACCCCTCCACTTT. The V call is TRBV7-6, the J call TRBJ1-6; 7 positions agree with TRBD1. CDR3 length: 15 amino acids. Trimming at V came to 5 bases and at J to 7 bases, leaving 8 bases not matched to a gene. Germline V gives CDR1 SGHVS, CDR2 FNYEAQ.